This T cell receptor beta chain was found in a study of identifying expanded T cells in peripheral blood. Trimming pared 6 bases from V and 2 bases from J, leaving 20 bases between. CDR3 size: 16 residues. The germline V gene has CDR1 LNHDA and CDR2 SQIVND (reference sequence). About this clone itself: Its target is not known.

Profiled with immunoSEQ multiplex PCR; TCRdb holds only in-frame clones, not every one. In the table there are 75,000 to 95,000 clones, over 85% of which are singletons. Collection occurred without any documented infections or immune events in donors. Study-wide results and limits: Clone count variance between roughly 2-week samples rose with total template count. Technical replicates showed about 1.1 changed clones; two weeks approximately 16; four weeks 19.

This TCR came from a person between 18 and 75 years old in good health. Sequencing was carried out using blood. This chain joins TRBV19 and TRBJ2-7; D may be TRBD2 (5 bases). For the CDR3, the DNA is TGTGCCAGTAGAAAGGGCGGGCAGGCGTCCGCCTACGAGCAGTACTTC. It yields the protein CASRKGGQASAYEQYF.